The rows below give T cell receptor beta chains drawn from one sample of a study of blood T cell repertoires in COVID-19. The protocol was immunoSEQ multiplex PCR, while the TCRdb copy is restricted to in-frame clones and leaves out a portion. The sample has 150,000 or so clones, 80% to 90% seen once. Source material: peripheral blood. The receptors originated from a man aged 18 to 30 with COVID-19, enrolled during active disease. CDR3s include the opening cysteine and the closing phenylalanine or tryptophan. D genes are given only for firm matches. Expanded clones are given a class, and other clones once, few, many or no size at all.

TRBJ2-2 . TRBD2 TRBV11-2 TGTGCCAGCAGCCCGATAGGAGCGGGAGTTCCCGGGGAGCTGTTTTTT CASSPIGAGVPGELFF
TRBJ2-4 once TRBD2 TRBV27 TGTGCCAGCAGAAGGACTAGCGGGAGCAAAAACATTCAGTACTTC CASRRTSGSKNIQYF
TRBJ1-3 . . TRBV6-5 TGTGCCAGCAGTAGGACAGCCTCTACTGGAAACACCATATATTTT CASSRTASTGNTIYF
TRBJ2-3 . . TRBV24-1 TGTGCCACCAGTGACTACGGACTCCTCTATAGCACAGATACGCAGTATTTT CATSDYGLLYSTDTQYF
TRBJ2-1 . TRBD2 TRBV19 TGTGCCAGTAGTTTGACTAGCGGGAGTTCCTACAATGAGCAGTTCTTC CASSLTSGSSYNEQFF
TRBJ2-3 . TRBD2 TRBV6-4 TGTGCCAGCAGCACCACTAGCGGATCCCCCGATACGCAGTATTTT CASSTTSGSPDTQYF
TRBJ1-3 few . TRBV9 TGTGCCAGCAGGGCCTCCTCTGGAAACACCATATATTTT CASRASSGNTIYF
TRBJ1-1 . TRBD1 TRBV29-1 TGCAGCGTTACGGGACAGGGAGCTTTCTTT CSVTGQGAFF
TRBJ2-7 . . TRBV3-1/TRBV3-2 TGTGCCAGCAGCCAAGTCCCCGACAGTTCGCTCTACGAGCAGTACTTC CASSQVPDSSLYEQYF
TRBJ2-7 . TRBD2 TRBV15 TGTGCCACCAGCGGTCCTGGGTGGGAGGGCCCGTACGAGCAGTACTTC CATSGPGWEGPYEQYF
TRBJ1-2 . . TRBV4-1 TGCGCCAGCAGCCACCCGGCCAGGGTTATGGGCTATGGCTACACCTTC CASSHPARVMGYGYTF
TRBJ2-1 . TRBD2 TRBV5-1 TGCGCCAGCAGCTTGCTGGGGACTAGCGATATGGGTGGGCAGTTCTTC CASSLLGTSDMGGQFF
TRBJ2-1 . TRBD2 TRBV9 TGTGCCAGCAGCGGGACTAGCGGGAACAATGAACAGTTCTTC CASSGTSGNNEQFF
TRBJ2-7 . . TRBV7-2 TGTGCCAGCAGCTTAGCGCGAGATTACGAGCAGTACTTC CASSLARDYEQYF
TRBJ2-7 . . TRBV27 TGTGCCAGCAGTTTCAACGGGGGGACACAATCATACGAGCAGTACTTC CASSFNGGTQSYEQYF
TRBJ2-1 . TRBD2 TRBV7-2 TGTGCCAGCAGCCTGACTAGCGGGGGCTACAATGAGCAGTTCTTC CASSLTSGGYNEQFF
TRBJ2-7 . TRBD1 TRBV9 TGTGCCAGCAGCGGCGATACCGGGACAGCCTACGAGCAGTACTTC CASSGDTGTAYEQYF
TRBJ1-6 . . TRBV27 TGTGCCAGCAGTTTGCAGGTGCTAAATTCACCCCTCCACTTT CASSLQVLNSPLHF
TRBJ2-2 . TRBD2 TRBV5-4 TGTGCCAGCAGCTTGTTTAGCGGGAGCAACACCGGGGAGCTGTTTTTT CASSLFSGSNTGELFF
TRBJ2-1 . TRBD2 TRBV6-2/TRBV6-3 TGTGCCAGCAGTTACCGCGGGACTAGTAGATATGAGCAGTTCTTC CASSYRGTSRYEQFF
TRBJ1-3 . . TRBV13 TGTGCCAGCAGCCGGTGGGCCTCTGGAAACACCATATATTTT CASSRWASGNTIYF
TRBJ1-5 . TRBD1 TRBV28 TGTGCCAGCAGTTTGGGGGACAGAGGCGTGGGTCACAATCAGCCCCAGCATTTT CASSLGDRGVGHNQPQHF
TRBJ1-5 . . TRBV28 TGTGCCAGCAGTTTAGGACAGCACTATAGCAATCAGCCCCAGCATTTT CASSLGQHYSNQPQHF
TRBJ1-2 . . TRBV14 TGTGCCAGCAGCGAGGACAAAAACTATGGCTACACCTTC CASSEDKNYGYTF
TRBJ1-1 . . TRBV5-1 TGCGCCAGCAGCTTGAGGCAGGGATACACTGAAGCTTTCTTT CASSLRQGYTEAFF
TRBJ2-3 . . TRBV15 TGTGCCACCAGCAGAGAGAGGGCCTTGGCAGATACGCAGTATTTT CATSRERALADTQYF
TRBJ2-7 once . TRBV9 TGTGCCAGCAGCGTAGAGTGGGGGCCCTCCTACGAGCAGTACTTC CASSVEWGPSYEQYF
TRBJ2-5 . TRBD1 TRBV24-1 TGTGCCACCAGTGACCCACGACAGGGGAGATCAGAGACCCAGTACTTC CATSDPRQGRSETQYF
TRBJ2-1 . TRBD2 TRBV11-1 TGTGCCAGCAGACCTCTAGCGGGAGCTTCTGCCCGAGTGTTCTTC CASRPLAGASARVFF
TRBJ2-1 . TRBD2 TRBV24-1 TGTGCCACCAGTGATTTAGGCGGGAGGGCCAACAATGAGCAGTTCTTC CATSDLGGRANNEQFF
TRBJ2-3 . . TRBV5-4 TGTGCCAGCAGCTTGGACAGAGACACAGATACGCAGTATTTT CASSLDRDTDTQYF
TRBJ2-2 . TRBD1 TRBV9 TGTGCCAGCAGCCAGGACAGGGGGCGGACCGGGGAGCTGTTTTTT CASSQDRGRTGELFF
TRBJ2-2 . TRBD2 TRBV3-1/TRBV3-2 TGTGCCAGCAGCCAAGAGACCCCCGTCGGGAGGTTGGACGGGGAGCTGTTTTTT CASSQETPVGRLDGELFF
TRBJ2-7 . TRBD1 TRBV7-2 TGTGCCAGCAGCTTAAGGACAGGGACCGGATACGAGCAGTACTTC CASSLRTGTGYEQYF
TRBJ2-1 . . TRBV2 TGTGCCAGCAGTGAGCGGGACTCCTACAATGAGCAGTTCTTC CASSERDSYNEQFF
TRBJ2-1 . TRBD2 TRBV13 TGTGCCAGCAGCCCCCCCAGCGGGACTAGAGTGGATGAGCAGTTCTTC CASSPPSGTRVDEQFF
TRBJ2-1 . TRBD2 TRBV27 TGTGCCAGCAGTTTGGCGGGAGAGTTGGGCAATGAGCAGTTCTTC CASSLAGELGNEQFF
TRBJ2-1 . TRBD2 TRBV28 TGTGCCAGCAGTTCCCTAGCGGGAGGGCGGAGCAATGAGCAGTTCTTC CASSSLAGGRSNEQFF
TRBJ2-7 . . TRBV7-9 TGTGCCAGCAGCAACCTTCCCCGGGAAGAGCAGTACTTC CASSNLPREEQYF
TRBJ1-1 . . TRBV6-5 TGTGCCAGCAGTTACGGGGGGACTGAAGCTTTCTTT CASSYGGTEAFF
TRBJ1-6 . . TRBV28 TGTGCCAGTTGCAACGGGAATTCACCCCTCCACTTT CASCNGNSPLHF
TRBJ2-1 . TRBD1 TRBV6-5 TGTGCCAGCAGTTACTACGGACAGGGCTATGAGCAGTTCTTC CASSYYGQGYEQFF
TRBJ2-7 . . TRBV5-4 TGTGCCAGCAGCTTCACCCCAGGGGACGAGCAGTACTTC CASSFTPGDEQYF
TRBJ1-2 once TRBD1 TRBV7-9 TGTGCCAGCAGCTTCCTTCGGGACAGGGGGCTGACTAACTATGGCTACACCTTC CASSFLRDRGLTNYGYTF
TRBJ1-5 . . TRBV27 TGTGCCAGCAGTCGGACAGCCCATAGCAATCAGCCCCAGCATTTT CASSRTAHSNQPQHF
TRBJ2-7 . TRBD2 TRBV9 TGTGCCAGCAGCCCATGGACTAGCTCCTACGAGCAGTACTTC CASSPWTSSYEQYF
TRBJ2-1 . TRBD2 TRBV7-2 TGTGCCAGCAGACCTAGCGGGATATCCTCTCCGGATGAGCAGTTCTTC CASRPSGISSPDEQFF
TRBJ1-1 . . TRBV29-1 TGCAGCGCACAGGGACTGAACACTGAAGCTTTCTTT CSAQGLNTEAFF
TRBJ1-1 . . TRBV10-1 TGCGCCAGCAGTGATAGGCAGGGCAGGGACACTGAAGCTTTCTTT CASSDRQGRDTEAFF
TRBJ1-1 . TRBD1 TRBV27 TGTGCCAGCAGCTTAGGACAGGGCAACACTGAAGCTTTCTTT CASSLGQGNTEAFF
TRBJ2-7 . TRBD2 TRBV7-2 TGTGCCAGCAGAAACGGACTAGCGGGAGCGTACGAGCAGTACTTC CASRNGLAGAYEQYF
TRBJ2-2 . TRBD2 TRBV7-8 TGTGCCAGCACAAAAGCTAGCGGGTCGAACACCGGGGAGCTGTTTTTT CASTKASGSNTGELFF
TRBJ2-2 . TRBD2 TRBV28 TGTGCCAGCAGACCAGGACTAGCGGGAGGGCCGAACACCGGGGAGCTGTTTTTT CASRPGLAGGPNTGELFF
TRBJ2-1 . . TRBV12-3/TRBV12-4 TGTGCCAGCAGGCTGACTAGTTTGGCTGAGCAGTTCTTC CASRLTSLAEQFF
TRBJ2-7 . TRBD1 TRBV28 TGTGCCAGCAGTCCCTGGGACAGGAGCGACGAGCAGTACTTC CASSPWDRSDEQYF
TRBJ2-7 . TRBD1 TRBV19 TGTGCCAGTAGTATTGCCGGGACAGGGGCCCCCTACGAGCAGTACTTC CASSIAGTGAPYEQYF
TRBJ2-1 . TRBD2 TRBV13 TGTGCCAGCAGCCGAAGCGGGAGGGCCGGGAATGAGCAGTTCTTC CASSRSGRAGNEQFF
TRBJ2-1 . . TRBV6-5 TGTGCCAGCAACACAGGGAGCTCCTACAATGAGCAGTTCTTC CASNTGSSYNEQFF
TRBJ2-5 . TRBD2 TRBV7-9 TGTGCCAGCAGCTTAGTCGGGGGGTCCGGGACCCAGTACTTC CASSLVGGSGTQYF
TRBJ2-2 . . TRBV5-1 TGCGCCAGCAGCCTCGGAGGGGTCGGCACCGGGGAGCTGTTTTTT CASSLGGVGTGELFF